Shown below are 18 T cell receptor beta chains from a single sample sequenced in a study of T cells in tuberculosis. Libraries were prepared by immunoSEQ multiplex PCR; TCRdb keeps only in-frame clonotypes and omits some of them. The sample contains around 33,000 clones, 92% of which appear only once. Specimen: PBMCs. These receptor sequences come from a donor aged 10-29 years with latent tuberculosis or without tuberculosis infection. Some clones in this sample may be carry-over from other donors' samples.

The V and J genes are TRBV21-1 and TRBJ1-5. TRBV21-1 has pseudogene status. The CDR3 is made up of 21 amino acids. The CDR3: CASSKDSRTPCLPYSNQPQHF. The CDR3 DNA is TGTGCCAGCAGCAAAGACTCTCGGACTCCCTGCCTCCCTTATAGCAATCAGCCCCAGCATTTT.

This clone has only one observation. This chain connects TRBV5-1 to TRBJ2-2; 14 positions match TRBD2. CDR3 size: 17 residues. Germline trimming cut 2 bases from V and 2 bases from J; bases unmatched to any gene: 2. Germline V gene lookup returns CDR1 SGHRS and CDR2 YFSETQ. This CDR3 reads CASSFGTSGRNTGELFF. In DNA, the CDR3 is TGCGCCAGCAGCTTCGGGACTAGCGGGAGAAACACCGGGGAGCTGTTTTTT.

This chain's CDR3 is CASSSQGLAETQYF. The CDR3 DNA follows: TGCGCCAGCAGCTCCCAGGGACTAGCGGAGACCCAGTACTTC. The chain links TRBV5-1 to TRBJ2-5, with 10 bases aligning to TRBD2. With 3 bases clipped from V and 5 bases from J, the junction kept 4 bases outside the gene matches. Germline CDR1 SGHRS, CDR2 YFSETQ. This CDR3 comprises 14 residues.

This chain uses TRBV13 with TRBJ1-1; no definite D call. Germline assignment: CDR1 PRHDT and CDR2 FYEKMQ (reference sequence). V was cut by 5 bases and J by 6 bases, with 13 bases left in between. The CDR3 loop spans 13 amino acids. Written as DNA, the CDR3 is TGTGCCAGCAGCCCCGAGAGGTTCGCTGAAGCTTTCTTT. This translates into CASSPERFAEAFF.

V gene TRBV5-4 combines with J gene TRBJ2-3; 7 bases are a match to TRBD1. Germline CDR1 reads SGHNT; CDR2 reads YYREEE (reference sequence). V trimming: 4 bases; J trimming: 0 bases; junction bases outside the gene matches: 5. CDR3 length: 15 amino acids. CDR3 loop: CASSRDSQSTDTQYF. The CDR3 nucleotides read TGTGCCAGCAGCAGGGACAGCCAGAGCACAGATACGCAGTATTTT.

V usage is TRBV6-1 and J usage is TRBJ2-1; 15 positions match TRBD2. The CDR3 has 15 residues. J was trimmed by 9 bases and V by 8 bases; bases with no gene match: 8. The germline V gene encodes CDR1 MNHNS and CDR2 SASEGT. The CDR3 DNA reads TGTGCCAGCGTATTTCTGGGACTAGCGGGAGGTGAGCAGTTCTTC. Amino acid sequence: CASVFLGLAGGEQFF.

The gene calls are TRBV30 and TRBJ1-2; D is possibly TRBD1 (5 bases). The V gene's germline CDR1 is GTSNPN and CDR2 SVGIG (reference sequence). The CDR3 sequence is 15 residues long. The V end lost 7 bases, the J end lost 2 bases, and 20 bases lay between the germline ends. This CDR3 is CASLFGGTLNYGYTF. The CDR3 DNA reads TGTGCCTCCCTCTTTGGGGGGACCCTCAACTATGGCTACACCTTC.

The chain employs TRBV5-6 and TRBJ2-7; perhaps TRBD1 as D (5 bases). Trimming left V 4 bases short and J 10 bases short, with 15 bases between. The CDR3 length is 12 residues. Germline V CDR1 and CDR2: SGHDT, YYEEEE. In nucleotides, the CDR3 is TGTGCCAGCAGCCGCCCCACAGGTCCCCAGTACTTC. This gives the protein CASSRPTGPQYF.

The V and J genes are TRBV7-6 and TRBJ2-2; D gene unclear. V was clipped by 1 base and J by 0 bases, with 3 bases between them. Per the germline V gene, CDR1 is SGHVS and CDR2 is FNYEAQ. CDR3 length equals 14 residues. The CDR3 DNA reads TGTGCCAGCAGCTTAGTAGCGAACACCGGGGAGCTGTTTTTT. It yields the protein CASSLVANTGELFF.

The rearrangement links TRBV10-1 to TRBJ2-3, with TRBD2 matching 7 bases. In germline, CDR1 is WNHNN, CDR2 SYGVQD (reference sequence). This CDR3 has 13 residues. The V gene end was trimmed by 6 bases and the J gene end by 2 bases; junction bases not matched to a gene: 2. CDR3 in amino acids: CASSGLVTDTQYF. The CDR3 DNA follows: TGCGCCAGCAGCGGACTAGTCACAGATACGCAGTATTTT.

CDR3 residues: CASSVDGRANTEAFF. The CDR3 DNA follows: TGTGCCAGCAGCGTAGACGGCAGGGCGAACACTGAAGCTTTCTTT. The chain carries TRBV9 and TRBJ1-1; maybe TRBD1 (5 bases). This CDR3 is built from 15 residues. The germline V gene has CDR1 SGDLS and CDR2 YYNGEE. The V gene lost 0 bases and the J gene lost 1 base, with 10 bases spanning the gap.

This chain links TRBV14 with TRBJ2-1; 8 bases match TRBD2. The germline gives CDR1 SGHDN, CDR2 FVKESK. The CDR3 sequence is 16 residues long. Losses at the gene ends were 4 bases for V and 0 bases for J; bases not matched to a gene: 5. CDR3 in amino acids: CASSRLAGFSYNEQFF. Written as DNA, the CDR3 is TGTGCCAGCAGCCGTCTAGCGGGTTTCTCCTACAATGAGCAGTTCTTC.

V and J are TRBV5-5 and TRBJ2-7; D might be TRBD2 (6 bases). Trimming removed 2 bases from V and 6 bases from J, with 9 bases in between. The CDR3 contains 12 residues. The germline CDR1 and CDR2 sequences are SGHKS and YYEKEE (reference sequence). The CDR3: CASSLLAPEQYF. CDR3 nucleotide sequence: TGTGCCAGCAGCTTACTAGCTCCCGAGCAGTACTTC.

In its sample, this clone was seen once. The J gene is TRBJ1-2, the V gene TRBV19; TRBD1 agrees at 10 bases. Per germline, CDR1 LNHDA and CDR2 SQIVND (reference sequence). The CDR3 totals 15 residues. J was trimmed by 4 bases and V by 7 bases; bases with no gene match: 9. Here the CDR3 reads CASNPPGQGFYGYTF. The CDR3 coding sequence is TGTGCCAGTAACCCTCCGGGACAGGGGTTCTATGGCTACACCTTC.

The rearrangement links TRBV28 to TRBJ2-4, with 10 bases fitting TRBD2. Germline V gene data show CDR1 as MDHEN and CDR2 as SYDVKM. This CDR3 has 16 amino acids. The V segment lost 4 bases and the J segment 0 bases; nucleotides outside the gene matches: 3. The DNA of the CDR3 is TGTGCCAGCAGTTCCCGACTAGCGGGAGCCAAAAACATTCAGTACTTC. This translates into CASSSRLAGAKNIQYF.

V gene TRBV27 combines with J gene TRBJ1-1; perhaps TRBD1 as D (6 bases). V was cut by 8 bases and J by 0 bases, with 10 bases left in between. The CDR3 is 13 amino acids. Germline values: CDR1 MNHEY, CDR2 SMNVEV (reference sequence). The CDR3 region is CASGGQLNTEAFF. DNA for the CDR3: TGTGCCAGCGGAGGACAGCTGAACACTGAAGCTTTCTTT.

This clone was seen only once. The chain carries TRBV28 and TRBJ1-2; 7 positions match TRBD1. Germline trimming cut 5 bases from V and 4 bases from J; bases unmatched to any gene: 7. Germline CDR1 and CDR2: MDHEN and SYDVKM. This CDR3 region has 14 residues. The DNA for the CDR3 is TGTGCCAGCAGTCGACAGGGTTCTCCCTATGGCTACACCTTC. It codes for CASSRQGSPYGYTF.

This clone was seen a single time. V and J are TRBV7-9 and TRBJ1-1; TRBD1 aligns across 9 bases. The CDR3 contains 14 residues. Looked up from germline, CDR1 is SEHNR and CDR2 is FQNEAQ (reference sequence). The ends lost 7 bases at V and 3 bases at J; junction bases unmatched: 6. CDR3 in amino acids: CASILTGGHTEAFF. The CDR3, as DNA: TGTGCCAGCATCCTAACAGGGGGCCACACTGAAGCTTTCTTT.